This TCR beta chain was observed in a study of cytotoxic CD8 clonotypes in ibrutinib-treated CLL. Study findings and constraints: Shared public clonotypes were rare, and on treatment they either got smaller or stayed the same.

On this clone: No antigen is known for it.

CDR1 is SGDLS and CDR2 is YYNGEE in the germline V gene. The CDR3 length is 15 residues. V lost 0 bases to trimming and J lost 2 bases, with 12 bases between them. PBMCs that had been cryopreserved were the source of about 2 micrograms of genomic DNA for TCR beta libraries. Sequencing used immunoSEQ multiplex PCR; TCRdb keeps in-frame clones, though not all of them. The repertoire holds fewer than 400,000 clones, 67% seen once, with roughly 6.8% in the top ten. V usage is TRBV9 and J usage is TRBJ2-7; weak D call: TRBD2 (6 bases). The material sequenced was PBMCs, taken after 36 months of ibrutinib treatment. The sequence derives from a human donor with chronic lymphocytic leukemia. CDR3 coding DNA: TGTGCCAGCAGCGTAGGATTAGCGGAGGCCTACGAGCAGTACTTC. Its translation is CASSVGLAEAYEQYF.